The text below deals with one T cell receptor beta chain. No antigen is known for it. Within one base of it there is no much larger clone, and no base qualities were kept. This sample stems from a study of graft-versus-host responses after intestinal transplantation (dated by TCRdb to 2020 to 2023). Describing the broader study: Multivisceral, liver-intestinal, or isolated intestinal transplants were received by the recipients. Every recipient was given anti-thymocyte globulin induction, followed by roughly 3 years of maintenance tacrolimus and steroids. After intestinal transplantation, graft-versus-host and host-versus-graft alloreactive T cell clones in the graft, circulation and bone marrow were tracked using bulk TCR-beta CDR3 sequencing. To identify alloreactive clones, pre-transplant mixed lymphocyte reaction products were sequenced and then compared with unstimulated pre-transplant donor and recipient T cells. Of the roughly 25 intestinal transplant recipients enrolled in the cohort, one of whom was a retransplant, 3 patients without pretransplant specimens were excluded. Donor T cell macrochimerism was defined as a peak of at least 4% donor T cells among recipient peripheral blood mononuclear cells. Rather than going through the commercial service, samples from a few later patients were sequenced in-house on an Illumina MiSeq and processed with MiXCR.

Intraepithelial and lamina propria lymphocytes were isolated from graft specimens using dithiothreitol, EDTA incubations and collagenase D digestion. Bulk TCR-beta sequencing was performed on serial intestinal graft biopsy specimens collected as late as 600 days after transplant. Per the germline V gene, SGHRS is the CDR1 and YFSETQ is the CDR2. Trimming accounts for 5 bases at V and 5 bases at J, while the number of junction bases matched to no gene is 9. The CDR3 runs 14 amino acids, cysteine and phenylalanine included. Of all the DNA, just the CDR3 is kept, 42 bases in frame from base 1. Overall results and qualifications from the work: Early after transplant, peak levels of circulating GvH clones were associated with declines in HvG clones. The relatively low number and heterogeneity of intestinal transplant patients limited the conclusions. GvH clones were detected in recipient bone marrow, and some appeared earlier in ileal mucosa or blood, consistent with an intestinal mucosal origin. High GvH to HvG T cell clonal ratios were observed in the allografts of patients with donor T cell macrochimerism.

The library was obtained by the immunoSEQ multiplex PCR assay. For most patients, high-throughput TCR-beta CDR3 sequencing of genomic DNA was performed by Adaptive Biotechnologies. From the authors' description of their analysis: Adaptive's ImmunoSEQ software supplied the TCR sequencing data for 18 patients, while MiXCR and VDJtools were used to process a few other patients. CDR3 nucleotide sequences shared between donor and recipient were removed because the origin of such sequences could not be assigned. To be classed as alloreactive, a clone needed at least 2-fold expansion over unstimulated cells and a minimum CFSE-low frequency of 0.002% (template counts) or 0.001% (read counts). Mappable clones were those detected in sequenced pre-transplant spleen, lymph node, or MLR CFSE-low populations of the donor or recipient. Cumulative frequency of alloreactive clones was calculated as a percentage of all sequences weighted by copy number. The clones in this table, taken by TCRdb from immuneACCESS, are in-frame only. Not every clone is retained; where verified, under half of the shortfall comes from an unresolved V gene, and the cause of the rest is unknown. That table gives V, J and clone size, and the DNA gave D and trimming. The table for this sample lists under 75,000 clones; 89% of them were counted only once. Clones ranked in the top ten supply 1.5% to 2% of the sample.

This receptor was obtained from a human patient who received an intestinal transplant, so some T cells may come from the graft donor. Sequenced material: ileum tissue, taken around 350 days after transplant. The rearrangement joined TRBV5-1 to TRBJ2-7, and TRBD2 matches 8 of the central bases. The CDR3 protein is CASRSSGGLNEQYF. The DNA reads TGCGCCAGCAGAAGCTCGGGGGGGCTGAACGAGCAGTACTTC.